The next 29 T cell receptor beta chains were all read from a single sample in a study of T cells in localized non-small cell lung cancer. Clones were sequenced by immunoSEQ multiplex PCR, and TCRdb holds only the in-frame ones, with some missing. Among roughly 35,000 clones listed, roughly 90% were seen once. The specimen comprised peripheral blood, sampled before any cancer treatment. Every receptor here comes from a woman aged 35-70 years with stage I lung adenocarcinoma.

The chain is built from TRBV5-1 and TRBJ1-2; 7 bases are shared with TRBD1. Germline V lookup: CDR1 SGHRS, CDR2 YFSETQ. V shed 5 bases, J shed 4 bases, and the junction held 11 bases outside the gene matches. CDR3 length: 15 amino acids. The CDR3 reads CASSPEVTGVYGYTF. The CDR3, as DNA: TGCGCCAGCAGTCCGGAGGTTACAGGGGTCTATGGCTACACCTTC.

The V call is TRBV29-1, the J call TRBJ2-3, with 14 bases aligning to TRBD2. Germline lookup yields CDR1 SQVTM and CDR2 ANQGSEA. The V gene end was trimmed by 8 bases and the J gene end by 5 bases; junction bases not matched to a gene: 9. The CDR3 extends over 15 amino acids. CDR3 sequence (DNA): TGCAGCATTCAGACTAGCGGGGGGGCCGTAGATACGCAGTATTTT. It encodes CSIQTSGGAVDTQYF.

The chain combines TRBV27 with TRBJ2-7; D gene ambiguous. CDR3 length equals 14 residues. Germline V gene sequence: CDR1 MNHEY, CDR2 SMNVEV (reference sequence). V lost 3 bases to trimming and J lost 9 bases, with 18 bases between them. CDR3 nucleotide sequence: TGTGCCAGCAGTTTCTTACGACTTTCTAGGGTGCAGTACTTC. Residues: CASSFLRLSRVQYF.

The genes are TRBV4-2 and TRBJ1-4; TRBD1 agrees at 12 bases. The CDR3 contains 16 residues. Per germline, CDR1 LGHNA and CDR2 YNFKEQ. V shed 0 bases and J 11 bases; nucleotides not matched to a gene: 7. Written as DNA, the CDR3 is TGTGCCAGCAGCCAAGAGACCCGGGACAGGGGGCGGAAACTGTTTTTT. Residues: CASSQETRDRGRKLFF.

In regard to this clone: At one boundary the junction diverges from the germline segment, which might be a read error. V gene TRBV6-5 combines with J gene TRBJ2-1; possibly TRBD1 or TRBD2 for D (6 bases each). The CDR3 is 16 amino acids. The germline gives CDR1 MNHEY, CDR2 SVGAGI. The CDR3 nucleotides are TGTGCCAGCAGTTACTCTACGGGGGCCTCCAACAATGAGCAGTTCTTC. It yields the protein CASSYSTGASNNEQFF.

The V and J genes are TRBV15 and TRBJ2-3, with TRBD2 as a possible D gene (5 bases). Trimming stripped 5 bases from V and 3 bases from J, with 15 bases between. Germline V lookup: CDR1 LNHNV, CDR2 YYDKDF (reference sequence). The CDR3 length is 15 residues. The CDR3 loop is CATSAQLLETDTQYF. In nucleotides, the CDR3 is TGTGCCACCAGCGCGCAGCTACTAGAAACAGATACGCAGTATTTT.

The chain links TRBV11-1 to TRBJ1-3; D possibly corresponds to TRBD1 (6 bases). Germline V gene data show CDR1 as SGHAT and CDR2 as FQDESV (reference sequence). The CDR3 covers 17 residues. V was cut by 5 bases and J by 0 bases, with 17 bases left in between. The CDR3 coding sequence is TGTGCCAGCAGCGGGGCCGGGGGCTTCGCCTCTGGAAACACCATATATTTT. Protein: CASSGAGGFASGNTIYF.

V and J are TRBV11-2 and TRBJ2-5, with D possibly TRBD1 on 6 matching bases. Germline V lookup: CDR1 SGHAT, CDR2 FQNNGV. V shed 0 bases and J shed 4 bases, with 12 bases lying between them. This CDR3 has 15 amino acids. As DNA, the CDR3 is TGTGCCAGCAGCTTAGATCAGGCCAGGGGAGAGACCCAGTACTTC. Its protein product is CASSLDQARGETQYF.

The chain uses TRBV11-2 and TRBJ1-2; 7 nucleotides align to TRBD1. The CDR3 is made up of 18 amino acids. Trimming cost V 1 base and J 3 bases; bases outside gene matches: 14. From germline, CDR1 is SGHAT and CDR2 FQNNGV. As DNA, the CDR3 is TGTGCCAGCAGCTTAGCCGCCTTCAAGGGCACAGGGGACTATGGCTACACCTTC. It specifies CASSLAAFKGTGDYGYTF.

This chain joins TRBV5-4 and TRBJ1-3; a possible D gene is TRBD1 (5 bases). CDR1 and CDR2 (germline): SGHNT, YYREEE (reference sequence). The CDR3 loop spans 14 amino acids. V lost 2 bases, J lost 0 bases, and 6 bases lay in between. This CDR3 is CASSLGDSGNTIYF. DNA of the CDR3: TGTGCCAGCAGCTTAGGGGACTCTGGAAACACCATATATTTT.

The chain joins TRBV5-1 to TRBJ2-1; a weak D match, TRBD1 (5 bases). The germline gives CDR1 SGHRS, CDR2 YFSETQ. This CDR3 is built from 15 residues. V lost 4 bases and J lost 3, with 14 bases in between. The CDR3 spells CASSEGHIGYNEQFF. CDR3 in DNA: TGCGCCAGCAGCGAAGGACATATCGGCTACAATGAGCAGTTCTTC.

This chain joins TRBV7-9 and TRBJ1-3; D may be TRBD1 (5 bases). V was trimmed by 3 bases and J by 0 bases, leaving 12 bases between them. Germline V gene lookup returns CDR1 SEHNR and CDR2 FQNEAQ (reference sequence). The CDR3 runs to 16 residues. The CDR3 DNA reads TGTGCCAGCAGCTTTGTGGGGGACCGCTCTGGAAACACCATATATTTT. Its translation: CASSFVGDRSGNTIYF.

V gene TRBV9 combines with J gene TRBJ1-2; a possible D gene is TRBD1 (6 bases). Germline V gene lookup returns CDR1 SGDLS and CDR2 YYNGEE. V lost 4 bases and J 3 bases, leaving 16 bases between the germline ends. The CDR3 spans 15 residues. CDR3 loop: CASSPGAARDYGYTF. The CDR3 DNA reads as TGTGCCAGCAGCCCGGGGGCGGCGCGAGACTATGGCTACACCTTC.

The CDR3 coding sequence is TGTGCCAGCAGCGCGGATATTTCAGGCAATGAGCAGTTCTTC. This codes for CASSADISGNEQFF. The chain uses TRBV9 and TRBJ2-1; unclear D gene. Germline V gene data show CDR1 as SGDLS and CDR2 as YYNGEE. V lost 3 bases to trimming and J lost 6 bases, with 13 bases between them. The CDR3 length is 14 residues.

The sample holds a few counts of this clone. The chain links TRBV19 to TRBJ1-2, with D perhaps matching TRBD1 (5 bases). The germline V gene has CDR1 LNHDA and CDR2 SQIVND (reference sequence). The CDR3 loop spans 15 amino acids. Trimming took 3 bases from V and 3 from J, leaving 14 bases between them. As DNA, the CDR3 is TGTGCCAGTAGTATTGTCGGAGGAGGGGACTATGGCTACACCTTC. Residues: CASSIVGGGDYGYTF.

The J gene is TRBJ2-7, the V gene TRBV7-8; D unclear. Germline CDR1 is SGHVS and CDR2 is FQNEAQ. The CDR3 runs 14 residues. V lost 6 bases and J 3 bases, leaving 15 bases between the germline ends. CDR3 nucleotide sequence: TGTGCCAGCAGTCCGCCGGGTTACTACTACGAGCAGTACTTC. Translating it yields CASSPPGYYYEQYF.

This chain links TRBV9 with TRBJ1-2; 7 positions agree with TRBD1. Losses at the gene ends were 3 bases for V and 0 bases for J; bases not matched to a gene: 2. CDR3 length equals 14 residues. Germline loops: CDR1 SGDLS, CDR2 YYNGEE. The chain's CDR3 is CASSAGGANYGYTF. The CDR3 DNA reads TGTGCCAGCAGCGCAGGGGGGGCTAACTATGGCTACACCTTC.

This clone appeared once. This chain uses TRBV6-5 with TRBJ1-1; D might be TRBD1 (6 bases). The CDR3 is 16 residues long. Trimming cost V 0 bases and J 1 base, with 12 bases left between them. Germline CDR1 and CDR2: MNHEY and SVGAGI. The CDR3 DNA follows: TGTGCCAGCAGTTACTCCGCCGGGACACCGAACACTGAAGCTTTCTTT. Its translation is CASSYSAGTPNTEAFF.

This chain joins TRBV6-4 and TRBJ2-3, with TRBD2 matching 8 bases. Germline CDR1 MRHNA, CDR2 SNTAGT. The CDR3 totals 15 residues. Losses at the gene ends were 6 bases for V and 0 bases for J; bases not matched to a gene: 5. CDR3 sequence: CASRRSSGSTDTQYF. CDR3 DNA sequence: TGTGCCAGCAGAAGATCTAGCGGGAGCACAGATACGCAGTATTTT.

This clone was seen only a few times. The rearrangement uses TRBV27 and TRBJ2-3; TRBD2 agrees at 10 bases. The germline V gene encodes CDR1 MNHEY and CDR2 SMNVEV (reference sequence). The V and J ends lost 2 bases and 0 bases, in that order; junction bases with no gene match: 14. The CDR3 totals 20 residues. In nucleotides, the CDR3 is TGTGCCAGCAGTTTAACCGGAGTACTAGCGGGACACACTAGCACAGATACGCAGTATTTT. Its protein is CASSLTGVLAGHTSTDTQYF.

The chain recombines TRBV29-1 with TRBJ2-3; D is perhaps TRBD2 (6 bases). CDR1 is SQVTM and CDR2 is ANQGSEA in the germline V gene. Trimming removed 7 bases at V and 3 bases at J, with 8 bases between. This CDR3 region has 11 residues. In nucleotides, the CDR3 is TGCAGCGGCGGGACGACAGATACGCAGTATTTT. Translated: CSGGTTDTQYF.

V usage is TRBV5-1 and J usage is TRBJ1-1; no clear D gene. Germline V gives CDR1 SGHRS, CDR2 YFSETQ. The CDR3 totals 15 residues. The V end was cut by 0 bases, the J end by 4 bases, with 13 bases between. The CDR3 coding sequence is TGCGCCAGCAGCTTGGTAAGCGGAGGGTCCACTGAAGCTTTCTTT. Translation gives CASSLVSGGSTEAFF.

The chain is built from TRBV5-1 and TRBJ2-2, with D perhaps TRBD1 or TRBD2 (5 bases each). Germline assignment: CDR1 SGHRS and CDR2 YFSETQ. The CDR3 totals 17 residues. V was shortened by 0 bases and J by 2 bases, with 14 bases between the two germline ends. CDR3 coding DNA: TGCGCCAGCAGCTTGGAAACAGGAGAGGGTAACACCGGGGAGCTGTTTTTT. Encoded protein: CASSLETGEGNTGELFF.

This clone was observed once. V is TRBV9 and J is TRBJ2-1; the match to TRBD2 covers 11 bases. Germline V gene lookup returns CDR1 SGDLS and CDR2 YYNGEE. Trimming removed 4 bases from V and 10 bases from J; junction bases left unmatched: 4. The CDR3 loop spans 13 amino acids. This CDR3 reads CASSPGTSGEQFF. CDR3 bases: TGTGCCAGCAGCCCGGGGACTAGCGGAGAGCAGTTCTTC.

The rearrangement joins TRBV6-5 to TRBJ2-7; 9 nucleotides align to TRBD1. The CDR3 contains 15 residues. Germline-derived CDR1 and CDR2 are MNHEY and SVGAGI. V was clipped by 2 bases and J by 0 bases; unmatched bases: 2. The DNA of the CDR3 is TGTGCCAGCAGTTACGGGACAGGGAGCTCCTACGAGCAGTACTTC. Translated: CASSYGTGSSYEQYF.

The chain recombines TRBV6-6 with TRBJ1-1, with D uncertain. The germline V and J ends were trimmed by 8 bases and 1 base, with 11 bases remaining between them. The CDR3 loop spans 13 amino acids. From germline, CDR1 is MNHNY and CDR2 SVGAGI (reference sequence). The CDR3 sequence: CASRWVENTEAFF. The CDR3 DNA follows: TGTGCCAGCCGTTGGGTGGAGAACACTGAAGCTTTCTTT.

The chain couples TRBV11-2 to TRBJ2-5; the D gene is possibly TRBD2 (5 bases). V lost 6 bases, J lost 4 bases, and 9 bases lay in between. CDR1 and CDR2 (germline): SGHAT, FQNNGV. The CDR3 is made up of 12 amino acids. The CDR3 sequence: CASRARGETQYF. The CDR3 DNA reads as TGTGCCAGCAGGGCCCGGGGAGAGACCCAGTACTTC.

CDR3 sequence: CASSPDGSSYEQYF. The CDR3 nucleotides are TGTGCCAGCAGCCCCGACGGGAGCTCCTACGAGCAGTACTTC. The gene calls are TRBV7-2 and TRBJ2-7; possible D gene TRBD2, 6 bases. Germline V gives CDR1 SGHTA, CDR2 FQGNSA. Trimming removed 5 bases from V and 0 bases from J, with 11 bases in between. This CDR3 has 14 residues.

The count of this clone is one. This chain connects TRBV11-3 to TRBJ1-4, with D unclear. V was pared by 2 bases and J by 5 bases, with 12 bases between. This CDR3 spans 15 amino acids. CDR1 SGHNT and CDR2 YENEEA come from the germline V gene. The CDR3 region is CASSLIMSENEKLFF. The CDR3, as DNA: TGTGCCAGCAGCTTAATCATGTCAGAGAATGAAAAACTGTTTTTT.